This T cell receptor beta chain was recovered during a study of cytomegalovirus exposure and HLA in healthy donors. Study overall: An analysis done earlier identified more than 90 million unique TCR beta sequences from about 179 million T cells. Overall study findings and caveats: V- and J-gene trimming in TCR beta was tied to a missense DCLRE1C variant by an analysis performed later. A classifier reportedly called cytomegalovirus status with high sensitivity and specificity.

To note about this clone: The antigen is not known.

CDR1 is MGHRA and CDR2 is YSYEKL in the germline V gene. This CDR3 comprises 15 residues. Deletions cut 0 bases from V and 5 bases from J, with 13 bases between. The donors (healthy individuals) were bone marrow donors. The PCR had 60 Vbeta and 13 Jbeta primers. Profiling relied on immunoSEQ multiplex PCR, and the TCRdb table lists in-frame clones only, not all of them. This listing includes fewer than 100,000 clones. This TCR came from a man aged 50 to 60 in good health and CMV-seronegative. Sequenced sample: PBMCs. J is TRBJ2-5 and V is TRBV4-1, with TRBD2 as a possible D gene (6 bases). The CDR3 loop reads CASSQDSTSGETQYF. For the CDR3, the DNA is TGCGCCAGCAGCCAAGATTCGACTAGTGGGGAGACCCAGTACTTC.